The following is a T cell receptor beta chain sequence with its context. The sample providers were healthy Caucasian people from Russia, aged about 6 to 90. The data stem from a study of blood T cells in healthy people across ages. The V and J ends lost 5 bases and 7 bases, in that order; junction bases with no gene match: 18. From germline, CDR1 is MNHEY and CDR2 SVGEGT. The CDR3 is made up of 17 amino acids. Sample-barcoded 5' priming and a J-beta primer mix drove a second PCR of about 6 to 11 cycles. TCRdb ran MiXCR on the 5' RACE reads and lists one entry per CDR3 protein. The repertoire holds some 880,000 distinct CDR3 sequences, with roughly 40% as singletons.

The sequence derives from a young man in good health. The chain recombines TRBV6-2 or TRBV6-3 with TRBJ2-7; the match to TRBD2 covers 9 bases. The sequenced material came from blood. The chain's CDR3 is CASSTNRRLAGTWEQYF. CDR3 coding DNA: TGTGCCAGCAGTACCAATCGAAGGCTAGCGGGGACCTGGGAGCAGTACTTC.